This entry concerns a single TCR beta chain. In the authors' workflow: Estimated nucleated cell counts came from reference gene primer amplification. Libraries were prepared by immunoSEQ multiplex PCR; TCRdb keeps only in-frame clonotypes and omits some of them. V, J and clone size were drawn from that table, and D and trimming were deduced from the DNA. The sample records about 69,000 clones, around three quarters being singletons. This sample is part of a study of blood T cell repertoires in COVID-19. Between the trimmed V and J ends, which lost 4 bases and 3 bases, there was a span of 14 bases. The CDR3 consists of 15 residues. CDR1 is SGHKS and CDR2 is YYEKEE in the germline V gene (reference sequence).

The clonotype originates from a man aged 55-75 years with acute or convalescent COVID-19. Sequencing input: peripheral blood. The chain has TRBV5-5 and TRBJ1-5; D ambiguous. The CDR3 sequence is CASSRRQDTNQPQHF. CDR3 nucleotides: TGTGCCAGCAGCCGACGACAAGATACCAATCAGCCCCAGCATTTT.